This TCR beta chain stems from a study of blood T cell repertoires in COVID-19. The CDR3 loop spans 12 amino acids. Germline values: CDR1 LGHNT, CDR2 FRNRAP. Trimming took 3 bases from V and 9 from J, leaving 11 bases between them. The data were produced by immunoSEQ multiplex PCR, yet TCRdb's version contains in-frame clones alone and is incomplete. This table has tens of thousands of clones, around 93% appearing once. The sequence came from a human donor with active COVID-19. The donor label of this sample is uncertain. The chain uses TRBV12-5 and TRBJ1-2; the D gene is possibly TRBD1 (5 bases). The material sequenced was peripheral blood. The CDR3 is CASGLVQGSYTF. DNA for the CDR3: TGTGCTAGTGGTTTAGTTCAGGGAAGCTACACCTTC.